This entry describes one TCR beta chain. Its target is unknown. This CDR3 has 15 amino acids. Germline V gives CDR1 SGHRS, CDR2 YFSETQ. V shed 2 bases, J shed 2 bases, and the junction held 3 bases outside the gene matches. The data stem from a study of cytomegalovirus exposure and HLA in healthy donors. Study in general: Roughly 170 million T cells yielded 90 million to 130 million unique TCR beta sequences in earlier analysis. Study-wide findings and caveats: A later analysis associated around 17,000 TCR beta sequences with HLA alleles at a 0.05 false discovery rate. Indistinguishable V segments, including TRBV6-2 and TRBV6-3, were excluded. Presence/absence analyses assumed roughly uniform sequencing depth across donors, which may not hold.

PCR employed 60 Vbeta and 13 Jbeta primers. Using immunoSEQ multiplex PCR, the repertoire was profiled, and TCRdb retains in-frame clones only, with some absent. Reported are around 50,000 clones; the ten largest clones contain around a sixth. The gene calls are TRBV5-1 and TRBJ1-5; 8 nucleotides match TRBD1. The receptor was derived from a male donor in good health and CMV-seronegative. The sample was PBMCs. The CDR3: CASSLETGGNQPQHF. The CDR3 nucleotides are TGCGCCAGCAGCTTAGAGACAGGGGGCAATCAGCCCCAGCATTTT.